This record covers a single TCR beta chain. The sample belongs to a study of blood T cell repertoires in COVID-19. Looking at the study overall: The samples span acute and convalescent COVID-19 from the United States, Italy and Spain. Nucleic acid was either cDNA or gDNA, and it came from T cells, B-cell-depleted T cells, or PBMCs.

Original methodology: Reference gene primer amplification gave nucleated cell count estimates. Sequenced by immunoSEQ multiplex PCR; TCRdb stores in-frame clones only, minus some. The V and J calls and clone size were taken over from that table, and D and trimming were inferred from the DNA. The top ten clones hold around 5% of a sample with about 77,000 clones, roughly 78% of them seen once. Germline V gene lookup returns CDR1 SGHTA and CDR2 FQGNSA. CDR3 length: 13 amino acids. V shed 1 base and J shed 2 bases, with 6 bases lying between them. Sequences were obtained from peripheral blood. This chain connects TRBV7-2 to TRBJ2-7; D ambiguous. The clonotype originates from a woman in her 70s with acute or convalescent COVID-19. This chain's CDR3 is CASSLGLAYEQYF. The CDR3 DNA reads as TGTGCCAGCAGCTTAGGCCTAGCCTACGAGCAGTACTTC.